Below, one TCR beta chain is given with its context. The target of this receptor is not known. No much larger clonotype is one base removed from it; base qualities were not supplied. Receptor libraries were prepared by the immunoSEQ multiplex PCR assay. Entries here come from immuneACCESS through TCRdb and include only in-frame sequences with V and J called. Some clones fail to appear in such tables; in the studies checked, an unresolved V gene covers under half of the shortfall, and the cause of the remainder is unknown. Here the sample has about 87,000 clones; just over 90% occur a single time. About 1.3% of the sample is in the top ten clones. This sample is drawn from a study of T cell changes during pregnancy in multiple sclerosis (dated by TCRdb to between 2017 and 2020). The study in broad terms: The study looked at changes in the T cell repertoire across pregnancy in women with multiple sclerosis.

For CDR1 and CDR2, the germline V gene lists MNHNS and SASEGT. The CDR3 has 16 amino acids, counting the end cysteine and phenylalanine. Only the CDR3 region is kept as DNA, spanning 48 bases read in frame from base 1. V is shortened by 1 base, J by 4 bases, and the region joining them spans 14 bases. The clonotype was recovered from a female donor in good health, enrolled as a control in a pregnancy study. The specimen was peripheral blood, collected in the third trimester of pregnancy. The rearrangement combines TRBV6-1 with TRBJ2-1; perhaps TRBD2 is the D gene, with 6 bases matching. In nucleotide form, the sequence is TGTGCCAGCAGTGAAGGGGTCGGGGACTTTTACAATGAGCAGTTCTTC. Translated, it gives CASSEGVGDFYNEQFF.